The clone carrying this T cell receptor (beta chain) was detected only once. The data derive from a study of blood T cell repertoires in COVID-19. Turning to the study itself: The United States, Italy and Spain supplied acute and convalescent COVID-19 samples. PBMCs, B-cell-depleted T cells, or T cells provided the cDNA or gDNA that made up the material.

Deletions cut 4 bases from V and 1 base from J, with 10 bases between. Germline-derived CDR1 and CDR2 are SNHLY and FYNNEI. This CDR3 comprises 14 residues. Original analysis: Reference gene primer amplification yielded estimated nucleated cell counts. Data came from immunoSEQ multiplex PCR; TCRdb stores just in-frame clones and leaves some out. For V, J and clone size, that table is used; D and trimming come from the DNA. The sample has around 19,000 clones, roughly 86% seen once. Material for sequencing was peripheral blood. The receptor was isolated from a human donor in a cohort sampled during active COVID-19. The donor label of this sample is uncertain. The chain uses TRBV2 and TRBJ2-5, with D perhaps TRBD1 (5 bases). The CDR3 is CASSAGRSQETQYF. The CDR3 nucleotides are TGTGCCAGCAGTGCAGGGCGGAGCCAAGAGACCCAGTACTTC.